The entry that follows covers one T cell receptor (beta chain) sequence. What it binds is not known. The data are from a study of cytomegalovirus exposure and HLA in healthy donors. The overall study: T cells numbering about 179 million yielded roughly 120 million unique TCR beta sequences in an earlier analysis.

Study-level results: In a later analysis, at a false discovery rate of 0.05, 16,951 TCR beta sequences were associated with HLA alleles. Later analysis demonstrated an association between a missense DCLRE1C variant and TCR beta V- and J-gene trimming.

Vbeta (60) and Jbeta (13) primers were used in the PCR. Assay: immunoSEQ multiplex PCR; the TCRdb copy retains only in-frame clones and omits some. This sample has some 150,000 clones, with 70% to 90% found just once. This CDR3 region has 16 residues. Germline loops: CDR1 SGHNT, CDR2 YENEEA. V was pared by 1 base and J by 6 bases, with 15 bases between. The genes are TRBV11-3 and TRBJ2-2, with D maybe TRBD1 (5 bases). The clonotype comes from a woman between 35 and 50 years old in good health and CMV-seropositive. What was sequenced was PBMCs. CDR3 DNA sequence: TGTGCCAGCAGCTTAGGGGGCTCGAGTGGGGCCGGGGAGCTGTTTTTT. This encodes CASSLGGSSGAGELFF.